This T cell receptor beta chain originates from a study of T cell changes during pregnancy in multiple sclerosis. The CDR3 runs 16 residues. Trimming took 5 bases from V and 5 from J, leaving 21 bases between them. Germline V gene data show CDR1 as MNHEY and CDR2 as SMNVEV (reference sequence). TCRdb's copy holds only in-frame clones and misses some; the assay was immunoSEQ multiplex PCR. The repertoire consists of approximately 20,000 clones, with 75% to 90% occurring once and the leading ten covering 5.5% to 7.5%. V usage is TRBV27 and J usage is TRBJ2-5; possibly TRBD2 for D (6 bases). Sequences were derived from CD8+ T cells from peripheral blood mononuclear cells, sampled in the third trimester of pregnancy. The sequence was collected from a female donor in good health, enrolled as a control in a pregnancy study. The CDR3 region has the DNA TGTGCCAGCAGTCGCATCCTCGAACTAGCCGGGGAGACCCAGTACTTC. Its protein product is CASSRILELAGETQYF.